This T cell receptor beta chain appears in the sequencing data of a study of blood T cell repertoires in COVID-19. In the study overall: The origin of the acute and convalescent COVID-19 samples was the United States, Italy and Spain. T cells, B-cell-depleted T cells, or PBMCs supplied cDNA or gDNA.

The CDR3 is 16 amino acids. The germline V gene has CDR1 LNHDA and CDR2 SQIVND (reference sequence). V lost 4 bases to trimming and J lost 5 bases; unmatched junction nucleotides: 7. In the authors' workflow: The assay estimated nucleated cells by amplifying reference gene primers. Sequenced by immunoSEQ multiplex PCR; TCRdb stores in-frame clones only, minus some. V and J calls and clone size follow that table, whereas D and trimming were derived from the DNA. The sample lists 380,000 or so clones, roughly four fifths occurring once. Source material: peripheral blood. The TCR originated in a human donor with acute or convalescent COVID-19. The donor label of this sample is uncertain. The chain recombines TRBV19 with TRBJ2-1; 11 bases align to TRBD2. In DNA, the CDR3 is TGTGCCAGTAGTAGTCTAGCGGGAGGACGAGACAATGAGCAGTTCTTC. It translates to CASSSLAGGRDNEQFF.